The source of this TCR beta chain is a study of blood T cell repertoires in COVID-19. Study overall: Samples representing acute and convalescent COVID-19 were sourced from the United States, Italy and Spain.

Some clones are missing from TCRdb's copy, which holds only in-frame ones; the method was immunoSEQ multiplex PCR. The data hold roughly 270,000 clones, with 85% observed a single time. Individuals aged 18 to 89 years were recruited from 24 US areas. Participants reported their clinical history, and cohort assignment relied on those reports. What the recovered Cohort 3 donors had was two negative PCRs, clearance, or symptom resolution. Input material: PBMCs or T cells enriched from blood (not recorded which). The sequence came from a woman aged 50 to 65 who had recovered from COVID-19.

The CDR3: CATSRVWGRDSPIYNEQFF. The CDR3 nucleotides read TGTGCCACCAGCAGAGTTTGGGGTCGCGACAGCCCGATCTACAATGAGCAGTTCTTC. The rearrangement links TRBV15 to TRBJ2-1, with D perhaps TRBD1 (5 bases). CDR1 and CDR2 from the germline V gene are LNHNV and YYDKDF (reference sequence). This CDR3 is 19 amino acids long. The ends were cut back, 1 base at V and 3 bases at J, with 22 bases in the middle.